This T cell receptor (beta chain) stems from a study of graft-versus-host responses after intestinal transplantation (dated by TCRdb to 2020 to 2023). For the wider study: The transplants that recipients got were multivisceral, liver-intestinal, or isolated intestinal. Instead of going to the commercial service, samples from a few later patients were sequenced in-house on an Illumina MiSeq and processed with MiXCR. A peak of at least 4% donor T cells among recipient peripheral blood mononuclear cells was the definition used for donor T cell macrochimerism. Every recipient was given anti-thymocyte globulin induction, then maintenance tacrolimus and steroids for approximately 3 years. Of the 20 to 30 intestinal transplant recipients enrolled in the cohort, one of whom was a retransplant, a few patients without pretransplant specimens were excluded. To identify alloreactive clones, pre-transplant mixed lymphocyte reaction products were sequenced and compared with unstimulated pre-transplant donor and recipient T cells. After intestinal transplantation, graft-versus-host and host-versus-graft alloreactive T cell clones in the graft, circulation and bone marrow were tracked using bulk TCR-beta CDR3 sequencing.

As for this clone: What antigen it recognizes has not been identified. The sample holds no much larger clone one base away, and base qualities are not on file.

Points the paper makes about the study in general: In the allografts of patients with donor T cell macrochimerism, GvH to HvG T cell clonal ratios were high. Early after transplant, declines in HvG clones were associated with peak levels of circulating GvH clones. GvH clones were detected in recipient bone marrow, and some appeared earlier in ileal mucosa or blood, consistent with an intestinal mucosal origin. The relatively low number and heterogeneity of intestinal transplant patients limited the conclusions.

The intended sense of this specimen's time point label: cells obtained before transplantation from donor or recipient. CD3+CD4+ and CD3+CD8+ populations were FACS-sorted from unstimulated pre-transplant donor and recipient cells taken from spleen or lymph nodes. CDR3 length: 14 amino acids, cysteine to phenylalanine. Solely the CDR3 DNA is kept, with 42 bases framed from the first base. V is reduced by 11 bases and J by 0 bases, leaving a spacing of 14 bases between them. As encoded in the germline V gene (reference sequence), CDR1 is SEHNR while CDR2 is FQNEAQ. Libraries came from the immunoSEQ multiplex PCR assay. For most patients, genomic DNA was isolated using the Qiagen DNeasy Blood and Tissue Kit and was shipped frozen to Adaptive Biotechnologies for TCR sequencing. For most patients, high-throughput TCR-beta CDR3 sequencing of genomic DNA was performed by Adaptive Biotechnologies. Per the authors' processing: TCR sequencing data for more than 15 patients were retrieved from Adaptive's ImmunoSEQ software; three other patients were processed with MiXCR and VDJtools. CD4 versus CD8 sorting errors were corrected by removing sequences found in both subsets at a frequency ratio below 5:1. CDR3 nucleotide sequences shared between donor and recipient were removed because the origin of such sequences could not be assigned. To count as alloreactive, a clone needed at least 2-fold expansion over unstimulated cells and a minimum CFSE-low frequency of 0.002% (template counts) or 0.001% (read counts). Clones were considered mappable if detected in sequenced pre-transplant spleen, lymph node, or MLR CFSE-low populations of the donor or recipient. The cumulative frequency of alloreactive clones was calculated as a percentage of all sequences, weighted by copy number. TCRdb limited this immuneACCESS table to in-frame rearrangements with V and J called. A share of clones is missing; checked studies link under half to unresolved V genes, and the rest is unexplained. V and J calls and clone size follow that table, whereas D and trimming were derived from the DNA. For this sample there are approximately 85,000 clones; around 93% appear just once. Of the sample, 7.6% falls within the top ten clones.

The rearranged segments are TRBV7-9 and TRBJ1-3; TRBD1 is a weak D gene call, 6 bases matching. The material sequenced was unstimulated CD8+ T cells sorted from spleen or lymph node cells, taken before transplant. The TCR sequence derives from a human donor who was the organ donor for an intestinal transplant. The CDR3 corresponds to CAGRGGPSGNTIYF. The nucleotides are TGTGCCGGGCGAGGGGGACCCTCTGGAAACACCATATATTTT.